This TCR beta chain comes out of a study of OX40 agonist ivuxolimab in advanced cancers. Looking at the study overall: Ivuxolimab, which targeted the costimulatory receptor OX40 (CD134), was an agonistic, fully human IgG2 monoclonal antibody. Intravenous ivuxolimab was administered to patients every 2 weeks at six dose levels: 0.01, 0.1, 0.3, 1.5, 3 and 10 mg/kg. Of the roughly 53 patients in dose escalation, around 19 had hepatocellular carcinoma, about 15 had melanoma, 9 had renal cell carcinoma and 9 had head and neck cancer. A male proportion of roughly 85% and a mean age of around 60 years, ranging from roughly 23 to 90, were recorded for the dose-escalation cohort. Patients were allowed to have had prior anti-PD-1, anti-PD-L1 or anti-CTLA-4 therapy, and less than 45% of the dose-escalation patients had previously received checkpoint inhibitors. Partial responses occurred in three dose-escalation patients, of whom one had hepatocellular carcinoma and two had cutaneous melanoma. Peripheral TCRbeta sequencing aimed to test whether ivuxolimab altered TCR sequence diversity and caused clonal T-cell expansion. The paper describes the monotherapy dose-escalation part (N ≈ 51 patients) of the phase I trial of ivuxolimab. Results and caveats for the whole study, not just this receptor: At doses of 0.1 to 3.0 mg/kg, clonal expansion of both CD4+ and CD8+ blood T cells was observed from baseline to week 6. Low levels of normalized T-cell clonal expansion were also shown by some nonresponding patients. In the 0.1-3.0 mg/kg groups, partial responders were among the patients with the lowest normalized peripheral clonal expansion, particularly in CD8+ T cells. After ivuxolimab, more expanded clones were found on average in CD8+ T cells than in CD4+ T cells. Antigen specificity was not determined for the clonally expanded peripheral T cells.

This clone was seen more than once but under ten times. No cognate antigen has been identified for it. No clone much larger than this one lies a single base away; base qualities are absent. The CDR3 numbers 13 residues from cysteine through phenylalanine. Of all the DNA, just the CDR3 is kept, 39 bases in frame from base 1. Trimming removed 4 bases from V and 9 bases from J, leaving 13 bases between the germline ends. CDR1 and CDR2, looked up from the germline V gene (reference sequence), are SEHNR and FQNEAQ. Genomic DNA was extracted from sorted cells for sequencing of the TCRbeta CDR3 region. The immunoSEQ Assay was used to sequence the TCRbeta CDR3 regions. What TCRdb holds here is the immuneACCESS table cut down to in-frame rearrangements. Part of the clones is not present; checked against another copy, under half of the missing clones reflect an unresolved V gene, and the others are unexplained. Counted in this sample were approximately 94,000 clones; under 90% of them appeared once. The ten largest clones capture around 1.1% of the sample.

The trial excluded patients who had a history of autoimmune disease or were on systemic immunosuppression. Peripheral blood for TCR sequencing was drawn from every dose cohort at baseline, at cycle 4 day 1 and at cycle 7 day 1. The samples were taken from a phase I, first-in-human, multicenter, open-label dose-escalation trial of ivuxolimab. Adults with locally advanced or metastatic melanoma, renal cell, hepatocellular, or head and neck squamous cell carcinoma were enrolled in the trial. CD4+ and CD8+ T cells were sorted separately from peripheral blood before TCR sequencing. The sequence is built from TRBV7-9 and TRBJ1-5, with a weak D call of TRBD1 (6 bases match). This sequence originates from an adult with an advanced solid tumor such as melanoma, head and neck, liver or kidney cancer. Sequencing was performed on CD4+ or CD8+ T cells sorted from blood, taken in a trial of the OX40 agonist ivuxolimab. This receptor carries the CDR3 CASSSTGFGPQHF. The nucleotide sequence reads TGTGCCAGCAGCTCTACAGGGTTCGGGCCCCAGCATTTT.